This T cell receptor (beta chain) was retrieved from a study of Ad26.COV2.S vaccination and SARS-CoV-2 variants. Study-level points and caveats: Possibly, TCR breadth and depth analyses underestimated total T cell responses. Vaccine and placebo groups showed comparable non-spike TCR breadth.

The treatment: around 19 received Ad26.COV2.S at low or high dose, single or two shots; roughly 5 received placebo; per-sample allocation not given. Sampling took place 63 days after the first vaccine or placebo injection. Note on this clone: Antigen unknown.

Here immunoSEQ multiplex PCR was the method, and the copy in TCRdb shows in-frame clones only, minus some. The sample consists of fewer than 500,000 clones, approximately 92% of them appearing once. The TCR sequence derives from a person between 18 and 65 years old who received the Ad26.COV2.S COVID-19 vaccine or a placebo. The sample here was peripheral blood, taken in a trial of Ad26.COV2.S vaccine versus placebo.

CDR3 amino acids: CASSLLPSSYEQYF. The CDR3 DNA reads TGTGCCAGCAGCTTACTCCCCAGCTCCTACGAGCAGTACTTC. The J gene is TRBJ2-7, the V gene TRBV7-2; D not certain. The ends were cut back, 2 bases at V and 0 bases at J, with 8 bases in the middle. CDR3 length equals 14 residues. Germline V CDR1 and CDR2: SGHTA, FQGNSA.